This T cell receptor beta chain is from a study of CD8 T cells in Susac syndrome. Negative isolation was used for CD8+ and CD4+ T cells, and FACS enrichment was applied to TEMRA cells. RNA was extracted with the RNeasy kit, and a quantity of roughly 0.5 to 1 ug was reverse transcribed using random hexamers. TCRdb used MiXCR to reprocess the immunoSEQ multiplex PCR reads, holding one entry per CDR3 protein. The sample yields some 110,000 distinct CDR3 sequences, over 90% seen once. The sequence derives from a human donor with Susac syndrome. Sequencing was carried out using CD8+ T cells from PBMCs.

The CDR3 DNA follows: TGCAGCGTTGAACGCCCCAATGGCTACACCTTC. As protein: CSVERPNGYTF. The V call is TRBV29-1, the J call TRBJ1-2; D ambiguous. V lost 2 bases and J 6 bases, leaving 7 bases between the germline ends. Germline CDR1 SQVTM, CDR2 ANQGSEA. This CDR3 comprises 11 residues.